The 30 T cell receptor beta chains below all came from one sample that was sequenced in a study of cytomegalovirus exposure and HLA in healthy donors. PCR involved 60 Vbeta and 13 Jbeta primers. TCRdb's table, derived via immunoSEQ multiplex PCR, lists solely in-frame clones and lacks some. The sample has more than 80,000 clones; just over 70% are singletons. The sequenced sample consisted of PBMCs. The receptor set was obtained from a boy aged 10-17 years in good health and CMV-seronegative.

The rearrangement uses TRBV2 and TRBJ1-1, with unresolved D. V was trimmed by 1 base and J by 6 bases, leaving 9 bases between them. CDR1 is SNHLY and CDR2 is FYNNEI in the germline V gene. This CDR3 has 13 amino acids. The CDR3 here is CASSEVRESEAFF. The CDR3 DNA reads TGTGCCAGCAGTGAAGTCCGGGAATCTGAAGCTTTCTTT. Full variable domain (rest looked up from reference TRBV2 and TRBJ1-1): EPEVTQTPSHQVTQMGQEVILRCVPISNHLYFYWYRQILGQKVEFLVSFYNNEISEKSEIFDDQFSVERPDGSNFTLKIRSTKLEDSAMYFCASSEVRESEAFFGQGTRLTVV.

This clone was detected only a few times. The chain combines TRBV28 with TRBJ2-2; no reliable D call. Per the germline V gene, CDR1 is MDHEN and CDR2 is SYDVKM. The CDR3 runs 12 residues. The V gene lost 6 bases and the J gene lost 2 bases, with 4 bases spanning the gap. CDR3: CASSFNTGELFF. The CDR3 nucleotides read TGTGCCAGCAGCTTTAACACCGGGGAGCTGTTTTTT. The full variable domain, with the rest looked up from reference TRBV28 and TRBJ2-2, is DVKVTQSSRYLVKRTGEKVFLECVQDMDHENMFWYRQDPGLGLRLIYFSYDVKMKEKGDIPEGYSVSREKKERFSLILESASTNQTSMYLCASSFNTGELFFGEGSRLTVL.

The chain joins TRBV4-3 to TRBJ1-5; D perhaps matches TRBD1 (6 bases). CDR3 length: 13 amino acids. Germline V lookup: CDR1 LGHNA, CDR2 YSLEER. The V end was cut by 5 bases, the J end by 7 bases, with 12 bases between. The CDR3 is CASSNREGQPQHF. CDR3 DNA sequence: TGCGCCAGCAGCAACAGGGAGGGGCAGCCCCAGCATTTT.

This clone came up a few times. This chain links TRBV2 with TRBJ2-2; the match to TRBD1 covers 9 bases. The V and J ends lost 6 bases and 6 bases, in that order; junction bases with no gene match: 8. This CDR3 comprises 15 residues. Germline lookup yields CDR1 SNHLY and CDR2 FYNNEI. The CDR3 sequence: CASSAQGAGAGELFF. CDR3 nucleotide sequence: TGTGCCAGCAGCGCACAGGGGGCGGGGGCCGGGGAGCTGTTTTTT.

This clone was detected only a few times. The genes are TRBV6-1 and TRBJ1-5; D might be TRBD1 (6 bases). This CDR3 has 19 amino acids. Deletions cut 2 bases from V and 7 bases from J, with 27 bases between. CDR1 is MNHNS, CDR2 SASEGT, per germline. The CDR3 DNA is TGTGCCAGCAGTGAACGCCTGATAGGGGGACACCGGGCGATCCAGCCCCAGCATTTT. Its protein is CASSERLIGGHRAIQPQHF.

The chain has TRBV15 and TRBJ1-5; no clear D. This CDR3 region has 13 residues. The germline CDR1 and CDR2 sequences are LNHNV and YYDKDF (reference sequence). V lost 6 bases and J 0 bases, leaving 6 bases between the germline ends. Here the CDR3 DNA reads TGTGCCACCAGGGGCTATAGCAATCAGCCCCAGCATTTT. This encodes CATRGYSNQPQHF.

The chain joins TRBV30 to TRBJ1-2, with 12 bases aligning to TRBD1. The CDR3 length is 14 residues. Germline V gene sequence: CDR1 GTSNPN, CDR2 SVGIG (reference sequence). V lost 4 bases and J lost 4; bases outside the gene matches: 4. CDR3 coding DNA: TGTGCCTGGATCCCGGGACAGGGGGCCTATGGCTACACCTTC. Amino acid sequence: CAWIPGQGAYGYTF.

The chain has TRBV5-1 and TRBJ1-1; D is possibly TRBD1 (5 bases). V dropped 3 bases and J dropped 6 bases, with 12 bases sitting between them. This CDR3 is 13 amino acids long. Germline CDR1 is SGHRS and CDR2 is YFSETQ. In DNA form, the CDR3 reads TGCGCCAGCAGCTCGGACACATGGGCTGAAGCTTTCTTT. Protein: CASSSDTWAEAFF.

The CDR3 loop reads CAWSRQAEAFF. The CDR3 nucleotides read TGTGCCTGGAGTAGACAGGCTGAAGCTTTCTTT. This rearrangement joins TRBV30 to TRBJ1-1; D possibly corresponds to TRBD1 (6 bases). V was trimmed by 2 bases and J by 6 bases, leaving 7 bases between them. The CDR3 has 11 amino acids. Germline lookup yields CDR1 GTSNPN and CDR2 SVGIG (reference sequence).

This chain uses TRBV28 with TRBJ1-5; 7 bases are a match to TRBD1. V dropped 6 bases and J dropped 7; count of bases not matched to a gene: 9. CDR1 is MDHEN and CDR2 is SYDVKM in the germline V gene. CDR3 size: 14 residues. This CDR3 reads CASRATGPSQPQHF. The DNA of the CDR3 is TGTGCCAGCAGGGCGACAGGGCCTAGCCAGCCCCAGCATTTT.

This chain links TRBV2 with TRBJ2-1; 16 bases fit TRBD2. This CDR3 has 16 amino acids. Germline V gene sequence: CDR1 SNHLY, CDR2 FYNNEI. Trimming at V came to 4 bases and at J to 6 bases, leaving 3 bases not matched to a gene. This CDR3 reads CASSGGTSGRGNEQFF. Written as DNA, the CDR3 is TGTGCCAGCAGTGGGGGGACTAGCGGGAGGGGCAATGAGCAGTTCTTC. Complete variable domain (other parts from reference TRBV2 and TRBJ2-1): EPEVTQTPSHQVTQMGQEVILRCVPISNHLYFYWYRQILGQKVEFLVSFYNNEISEKSEIFDDQFSVERPDGSNFTLKIRSTKLEDSAMYFCASSGGTSGRGNEQFFGPGTRLTVL.

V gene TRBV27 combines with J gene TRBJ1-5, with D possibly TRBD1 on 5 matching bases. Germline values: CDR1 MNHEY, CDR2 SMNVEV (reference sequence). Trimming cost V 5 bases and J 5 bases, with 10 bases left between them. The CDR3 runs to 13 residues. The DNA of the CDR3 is TGTGCCAGCAGTCTCAGGGCGGATCAGCCCCAGCATTTT. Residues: CASSLRADQPQHF.

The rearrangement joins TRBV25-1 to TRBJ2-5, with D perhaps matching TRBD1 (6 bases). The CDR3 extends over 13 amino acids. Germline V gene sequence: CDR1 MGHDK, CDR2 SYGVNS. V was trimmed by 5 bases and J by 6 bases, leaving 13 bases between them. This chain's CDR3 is CASSRTGSKTQYF. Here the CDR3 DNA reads TGTGCCAGCAGTCGAACAGGGTCGAAGACCCAGTACTTC.

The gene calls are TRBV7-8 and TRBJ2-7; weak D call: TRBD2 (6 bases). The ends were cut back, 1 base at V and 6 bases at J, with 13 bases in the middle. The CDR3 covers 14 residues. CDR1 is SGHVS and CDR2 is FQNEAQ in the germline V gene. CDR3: CASSLDPGVGEQYF. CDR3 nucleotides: TGTGCCAGCAGCTTAGATCCGGGAGTGGGCGAGCAGTACTTC. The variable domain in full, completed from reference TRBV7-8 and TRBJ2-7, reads GAGVSQSPRYKVAKRGQDVALRCDPISGHVSLFWYQQALGQGPEFLTYFQNEAQLDKSGLPSDRFFAERPEGSVSTLKIQRTQQEDSAVYLCASSLDPGVGEQYFGPGTRLTVT.

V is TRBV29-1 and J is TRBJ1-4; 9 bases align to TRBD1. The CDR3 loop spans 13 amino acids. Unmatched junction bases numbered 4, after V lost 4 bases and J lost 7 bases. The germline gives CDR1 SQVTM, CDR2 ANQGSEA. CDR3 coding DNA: TGCAGCGTTGGACAGGGGGGGGGTGAAAAACTGTTTTTT. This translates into CSVGQGGGEKLFF.

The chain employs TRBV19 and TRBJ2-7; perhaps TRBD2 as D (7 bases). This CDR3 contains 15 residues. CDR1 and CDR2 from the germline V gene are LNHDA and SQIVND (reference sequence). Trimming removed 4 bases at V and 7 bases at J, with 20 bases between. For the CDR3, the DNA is TGTGCCAGTAGTAGTGAATGGCGGGAGACAGGTGAGCAGTACTTC. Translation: CASSSEWRETGEQYF. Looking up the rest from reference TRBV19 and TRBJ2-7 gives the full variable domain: DGGITQSPKYLFRKEGQNVTLSCEQNLNHDAMYWYRQDPGQGLRLIYYSQIVNDFQKGDIAEGYSVSREKKESFPLTVTSAQKNPTAFYLCASSSEWRETGEQYFGPGTRLTVT.

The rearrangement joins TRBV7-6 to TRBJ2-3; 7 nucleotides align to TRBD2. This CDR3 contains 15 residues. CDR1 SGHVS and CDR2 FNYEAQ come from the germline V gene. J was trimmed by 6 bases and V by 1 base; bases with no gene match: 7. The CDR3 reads CASSLVSSREDTQYF. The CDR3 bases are TGTGCCAGCAGCTTAGTCTCCTCGCGGGAGGATACGCAGTATTTT.

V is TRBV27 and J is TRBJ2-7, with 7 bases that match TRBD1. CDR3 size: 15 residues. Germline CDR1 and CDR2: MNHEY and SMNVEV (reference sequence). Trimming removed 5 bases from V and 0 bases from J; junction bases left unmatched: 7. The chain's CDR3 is CASSLLTGISYEQYF. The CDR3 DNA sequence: TGTGCCAGCAGTCTCCTGACAGGGATCTCCTACGAGCAGTACTTC.

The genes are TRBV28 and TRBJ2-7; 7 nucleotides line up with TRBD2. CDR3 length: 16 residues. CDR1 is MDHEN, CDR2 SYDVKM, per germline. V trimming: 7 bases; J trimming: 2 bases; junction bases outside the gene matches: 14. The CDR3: CASTLTGGGNTYEQYF. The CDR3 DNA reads TGTGCCAGCACCCTAACGGGGGGTGGTAATACCTACGAGCAGTACTTC.

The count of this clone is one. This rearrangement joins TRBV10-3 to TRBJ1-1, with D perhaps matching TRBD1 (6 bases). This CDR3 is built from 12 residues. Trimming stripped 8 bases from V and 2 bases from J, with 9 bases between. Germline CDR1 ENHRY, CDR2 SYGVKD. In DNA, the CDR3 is TGTGCCATCCAGGGGACAAACACTGAAGCTTTCTTT. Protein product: CAIQGTNTEAFF.

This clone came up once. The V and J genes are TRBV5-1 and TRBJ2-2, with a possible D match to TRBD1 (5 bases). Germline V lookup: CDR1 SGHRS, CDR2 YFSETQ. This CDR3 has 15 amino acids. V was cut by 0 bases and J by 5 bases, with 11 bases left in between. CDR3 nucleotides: TGCGCCAGCAGCTTGGGGACACGATTTACCGGGGAGCTGTTTTTT. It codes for CASSLGTRFTGELFF.

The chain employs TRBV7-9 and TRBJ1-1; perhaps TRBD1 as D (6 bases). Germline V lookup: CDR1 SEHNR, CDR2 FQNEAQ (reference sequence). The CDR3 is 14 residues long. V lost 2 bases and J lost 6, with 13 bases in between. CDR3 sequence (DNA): TGTGCCAGCAGCTTACGGGGAGGGGGGCCTGAAGCTTTCTTT. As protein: CASSLRGGGPEAFF.

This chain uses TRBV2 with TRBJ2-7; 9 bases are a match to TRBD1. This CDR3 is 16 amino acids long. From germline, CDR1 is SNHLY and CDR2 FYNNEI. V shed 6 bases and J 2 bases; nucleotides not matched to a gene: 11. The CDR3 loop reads CASSKTGTGPPYEQYF. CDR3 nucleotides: TGTGCCAGCAGCAAAACCGGGACAGGGCCCCCCTACGAGCAGTACTTC.

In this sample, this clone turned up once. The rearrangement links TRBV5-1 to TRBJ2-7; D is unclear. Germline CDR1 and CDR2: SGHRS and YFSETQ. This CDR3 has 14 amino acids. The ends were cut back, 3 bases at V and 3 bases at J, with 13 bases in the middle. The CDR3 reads CASSSTRGVYEQYF. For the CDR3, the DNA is TGCGCCAGCAGCTCCACACGAGGCGTCTACGAGCAGTACTTC.

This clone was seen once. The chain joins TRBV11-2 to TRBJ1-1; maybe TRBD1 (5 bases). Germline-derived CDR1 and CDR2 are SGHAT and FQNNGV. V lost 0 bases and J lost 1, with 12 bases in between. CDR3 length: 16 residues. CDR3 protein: CASSLEVAGQNTEAFF. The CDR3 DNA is TGTGCCAGCAGCTTAGAGGTCGCAGGACAGAACACTGAAGCTTTCTTT. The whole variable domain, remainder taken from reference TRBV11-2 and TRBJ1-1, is EAGVAQSPRYKIIEKRQSVAFWCNPISGHATLYWYQQILGQGPKLLIQFQNNGVVDDSQLPKDRFSAERLKGVDSTLKIQPAKLEDSAVYLCASSLEVAGQNTEAFFGQGTRLTVV.

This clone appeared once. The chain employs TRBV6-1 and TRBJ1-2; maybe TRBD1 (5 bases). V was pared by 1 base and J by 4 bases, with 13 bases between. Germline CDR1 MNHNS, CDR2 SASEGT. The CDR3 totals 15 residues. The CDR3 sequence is CASSEGYRLIYGYTF. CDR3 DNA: TGTGCCAGCAGTGAAGGGTACAGGCTAATCTATGGCTACACCTTC.

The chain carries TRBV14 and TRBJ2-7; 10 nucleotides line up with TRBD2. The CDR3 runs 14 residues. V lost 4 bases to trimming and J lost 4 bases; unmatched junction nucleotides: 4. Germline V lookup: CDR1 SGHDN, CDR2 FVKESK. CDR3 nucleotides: TGTGCCAGCAGCCCAGCGGGAGGGGGATACGAGCAGTACTTC. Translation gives CASSPAGGGYEQYF.

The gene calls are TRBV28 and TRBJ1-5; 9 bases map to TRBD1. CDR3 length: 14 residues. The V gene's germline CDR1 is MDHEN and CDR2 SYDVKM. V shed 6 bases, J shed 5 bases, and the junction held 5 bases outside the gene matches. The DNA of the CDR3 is TGTGCCAGCAGGCCGGGACAGGGATATCAGCCCCAGCATTTT. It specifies CASRPGQGYQPQHF.

The CDR3 nucleotides read TGTGCCAGCAGCATTCAGGGCTGGGAGGGAAAACTGTTTTTT. Its translation: CASSIQGWEGKLFF. The chain joins TRBV2 to TRBJ1-4, with D perhaps matching TRBD1 (5 bases). Germline CDR1 SNHLY, CDR2 FYNNEI. V gave up 6 bases and J gave up 10 bases, with 18 bases separating them. CDR3 size: 14 residues.

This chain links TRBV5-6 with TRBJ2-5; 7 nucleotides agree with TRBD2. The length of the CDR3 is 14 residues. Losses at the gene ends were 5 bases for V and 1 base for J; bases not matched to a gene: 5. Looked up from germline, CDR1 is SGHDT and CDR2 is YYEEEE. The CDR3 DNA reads TGTGCCAGCAGGTTAGCGGGTCCCCAAGAGACCCAGTACTTC. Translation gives CASRLAGPQETQYF.